This paragraph covers one T cell receptor beta chain sequence. Its antigen remains unknown. The data belong to a study of cytomegalovirus exposure and HLA in healthy donors. Study-level results: In an earlier analysis, productive rearrangement rates for most beta V segments clustered near 87% or 30%.

This CDR3 has 13 amino acids. V lost 4 bases, J lost 7 bases, and 3 bases stayed unmatched. Germline V gene sequence: CDR1 SGHDT, CDR2 YYEEEE. PCR was performed using 60 Vbeta and 13 Jbeta primers. Libraries were prepared by immunoSEQ multiplex PCR; TCRdb keeps only in-frame clonotypes and omits some of them. The sample lists about 160,000 clones, roughly 83% occurring once. This chain links TRBV5-6 with TRBJ2-1; 9 positions match TRBD1. The sequence came from a boy aged 2-9 years in good health and CMV-seronegative. The sample consisted of PBMCs. The CDR3 DNA follows: TGTGCCAGCAGCCCCGGGACAGGGAATGAGCAGTTCTTC. Protein sequence: CASSPGTGNEQFF.